The sequence of this TCR beta chain was determined in a study of T cell responses to AZD1222 COVID-19 vaccine. Points from the study as a whole: Along spike, vaccine-associated CD4 TCRs were found throughout, with dominance at 160-218 and 743-854. White British ancestry dominated among donors, who included more females, and clonal diversity was possibly underestimated.

TCRdb keeps only in-frame clones here, not all; method: immunoSEQ multiplex PCR. The sample has 90,000 or so clones; roughly 89% are singletons. Points on this clone: Its antigen is unidentified.

Germline V gene sequence: CDR1 LNHDA, CDR2 SQIVND (reference sequence). Germline trimming cut 0 bases from V and 2 bases from J; bases unmatched to any gene: 12. This CDR3 contains 18 residues. The V and J genes are TRBV19 and TRBJ1-1; 7 bases agree with TRBD1. The clonotype comes from an adult in good health. The sample here was peripheral blood, taken on day 0 of AZD1222 vaccination. This CDR3 is CASSIDLRKGGVNTEAFF. DNA of the CDR3: TGTGCCAGTAGTATAGATCTAAGAAAAGGGGGCGTCAACACTGAAGCTTTCTTT.